Detailed here is one TCR beta chain. Antigen specificity is unknown. This CDR3 has 17 amino acids. V dropped 4 bases and J dropped 4 bases, with 22 bases sitting between them. The germline gives CDR1 MRHNA, CDR2 SNTAGT. This specimen belongs to a study of identical twins. Study-wide findings and caveats: With monozygotic twins, out-of-frame TCR alpha sharing exceeded what models estimated. Because invariant MAIT and iNKT cells could be present, zero-insertion analyses could be partly confounded.

TCRdb analysed the 5' RACE reads with MiXCR anew, one entry per CDR3 protein. This table holds 1.5 million to 2 million distinct CDR3 sequences, about 31% found once. The sequenced sample was cord blood. The V call is TRBV6-4, the J call TRBJ1-2; D is possibly TRBD1 (5 bases). The sequence came from a newborn girl in good health. The chain's CDR3 is CASSAMPGVRGRYGYTF. Here the CDR3 DNA reads TGTGCCAGCAGTGCTATGCCCGGAGTTAGGGGCCGCTATGGCTACACCTTC.